The rows below give T cell receptor beta chains drawn from one sample of a study of cytomegalovirus exposure and HLA in healthy donors. The repertoire was sequenced with immunoSEQ multiplex PCR; TCRdb's copy has only in-frame clones and lacks some. The data contain approximately 170,000 clones, around 84% of them singletons. Material: PBMCs. Receptors were obtained from a boy between 2 and 10 years old in good health and CMV-seronegative. CDR3s include the opening cysteine and the closing phenylalanine or tryptophan. D genes are given only for firm matches. Clone sizes are given selectively: once, few, many, or a class where the clone is expanded.

CDR3aa: CASSQDFSRGAGSYGYTF
CDR3nt: TGCGCCAGCAGCCAAGATTTTAGTCGTGGGGCAGGAAGCTATGGCTACACCTTC
d_gene: NA
len: 18
abundance: NA
v_gene: TRBV4-1
j_gene: TRBJ1-2

CDR3aa: CASSPLGQGAYQPQHF
CDR3nt: TGTGCCAGCAGTCCCCTAGGACAGGGGGCCTATCAGCCCCAGCATTTT
d_gene: TRBD1
len: 16
abundance: few
v_gene: TRBV27
j_gene: TRBJ1-5

CDR3aa: CASSESTLAGAPGELFF
CDR3nt: TGCGCCAGCAGTGAGTCGACACTAGCGGGGGCGCCAGGGGAGCTGTTTTTT
d_gene: TRBD2
len: 17
abundance: few
v_gene: TRBV10-1
j_gene: TRBJ2-2

CDR3aa: CASSLGTANEKLFF
CDR3nt: TGTGCCAGCAGCTTGGGGACAGCGAATGAAAAACTGTTTTTT
d_gene: NA
len: 14
abundance: few
v_gene: TRBV5-4
j_gene: TRBJ1-4

CDR3aa: CASRGGQVPSYEQYF
CDR3nt: TGTGCCAGCAGGGGGGGACAGGTACCCTCCTACGAGCAGTACTTC
d_gene: TRBD1
len: 15
abundance: NA
v_gene: TRBV28
j_gene: TRBJ2-7

CDR3aa: CASSSGLAGGTDTQYF
CDR3nt: TGTGCCAGCAGCTCTGGACTAGCGGGGGGCACAGATACGCAGTATTTT
d_gene: TRBD2
len: 16
abundance: NA
v_gene: TRBV7-6
j_gene: TRBJ2-3

CDR3aa: CAGAGGADQPQHF
CDR3nt: TGTGCCGGTGCGGGGGGGGCCGATCAGCCCCAGCATTTT
d_gene: NA
len: 13
abundance: NA
v_gene: TRBV30
j_gene: TRBJ1-5

CDR3aa: CASSPSFTVNYGYTF
CDR3nt: TGTGCCAGCAGCCCGAGCTTTACCGTTAACTATGGCTACACCTTC
d_gene: NA
len: 15
abundance: NA
v_gene: TRBV6-5
j_gene: TRBJ1-2

CDR3aa: CASNREGAQTGELFF
CDR3nt: TGTGCCAGCAACCGGGAGGGGGCGCAAACCGGGGAGCTGTTTTTT
d_gene: NA
len: 15
abundance: NA
v_gene: TRBV9
j_gene: TRBJ2-2

CDR3aa: CASSLGLAAGETQYF
CDR3nt: TGTGCCAGCAGCTTAGGACTAGCGGCGGGGGAGACCCAGTACTTC
d_gene: TRBD2
len: 15
abundance: NA
v_gene: TRBV11-2
j_gene: TRBJ2-5

CDR3aa: CATSRGSYQETQYF
CDR3nt: TGTGCCACCAGCAGGGGGAGTTATCAAGAGACCCAGTACTTC
d_gene: NA
len: 14
abundance: once
v_gene: TRBV15
j_gene: TRBJ2-5

CDR3aa: CAISEPRQGTKSSYNEQFF
CDR3nt: TGTGCCATCAGTGAGCCCCGACAGGGGACAAAGAGCTCCTACAATGAGCAGTTCTTC
d_gene: TRBD1
len: 19
abundance: NA
v_gene: TRBV10-3
j_gene: TRBJ2-1

CDR3aa: CASSYDTANTGELFF
CDR3nt: TGTGCCAGCAGTTATGACACAGCGAACACCGGGGAGCTGTTTTTT
d_gene: NA
len: 15
abundance: few
v_gene: TRBV2
j_gene: TRBJ2-2

CDR3aa: CASSPGGMNVQPQHF
CDR3nt: TGTGCCAGCAGCCCAGGTGGAATGAACGTACAGCCCCAGCATTTT
d_gene: NA
len: 15
abundance: few
v_gene: TRBV11-2
j_gene: TRBJ1-5

CDR3aa: CASSLGQGNIQYF
CDR3nt: TGCGCCAGCAGCTTGGGCCAGGGGAACATTCAGTACTTC
d_gene: NA
len: 13
abundance: few
v_gene: TRBV5-1
j_gene: TRBJ2-4

CDR3aa: CASSPGGSGRDNEQFF
CDR3nt: TGTGCCAGCAGCCCTGGGGGTAGCGGGAGGGACAATGAGCAGTTCTTC
d_gene: TRBD2
len: 16
abundance: once
v_gene: TRBV13
j_gene: TRBJ2-1

CDR3aa: CASSDTGFFWASGTNEQFF
CDR3nt: TGTGCCAGCAGTGATACGGGGTTCTTTTGGGCTAGCGGGACGAATGAGCAGTTCTTC
d_gene: TRBD2
len: 19
abundance: NA
v_gene: TRBV2
j_gene: TRBJ2-1

CDR3aa: CASSFQGFYEQYF
CDR3nt: TGTGCCAGCAGTTTCCAGGGATTCTACGAGCAGTACTTC
d_gene: NA
len: 13
abundance: NA
v_gene: TRBV28
j_gene: TRBJ2-7

CDR3aa: CASSLAGWGLAPDEQYF
CDR3nt: TGTGCCAGCAGCTTAGCCGGTTGGGGACTAGCTCCCGACGAGCAGTACTTC
d_gene: TRBD2
len: 17
abundance: NA
v_gene: TRBV7-6
j_gene: TRBJ2-7

CDR3aa: CASSLTAGVVQETQYF
CDR3nt: TGTGCCAGCAGTTTAACGGCAGGGGTTGTCCAAGAGACCCAGTACTTC
d_gene: NA
len: 16
abundance: NA
v_gene: TRBV28
j_gene: TRBJ2-5

CDR3aa: CASSRTQRDSPLHF
CDR3nt: TGTGCCAGCAGCCGGACACAGAGAGATTCACCCCTCCACTTT
d_gene: NA
len: 14
abundance: NA
v_gene: TRBV28
j_gene: TRBJ1-6

CDR3aa: CASSLTGSPKSTDTQYF
CDR3nt: TGTGCCAGCAGCTTAACCGGTTCCCCGAAGAGCACAGATACGCAGTATTTT
d_gene: NA
len: 17
abundance: few
v_gene: TRBV7-3
j_gene: TRBJ2-3